This T cell receptor (beta chain) appears in the sequencing data of a study of regulatory T cells in long-lasting Graves disease. Both iRepertoire HTBI primers and Arm-PCR of CDR3 regions were used to build the TCR beta libraries. TCRdb called the multiplex PCR reads again in MiXCR, with one record for every CDR3 protein. The sample carries 350,000 to 500,000 distinct CDR3 sequences, 14% recorded once. V gave up 7 bases and J gave up 0 bases, with 14 bases separating them. Germline V gene sequence: CDR1 ENHRY, CDR2 SYGVKD. CDR3 length: 15 residues. Time point indicated: newly diagnosed GD, antithyroid drugs for less than 3 months. PBMCs provided the RNA from which the TCR library was made. This same sample was also taken into another study, of T cells in Graves' hyperthyroidism and ophthalmopathy.

The chain couples TRBV10-3 to TRBJ2-3; no clear D gene. The clonotype comes from a woman in her 50s with Graves disease. Specimen: peripheral blood mononuclear cells (PBMCs), collected at new diagnosis, from a patient treated with antithyroid drugs. The DNA for the CDR3 is TGTGCCATCAAAAGGCTTCCCGAAAGCACAGATACGCAGTATTTT. Protein sequence: CAIKRLPESTDTQYF.